This paragraph covers one T cell receptor beta chain sequence. The antigen this receptor binds is unknown. Per-nucleotide qualities are absent, and no much larger clonotype sits a single base away. This sample is part of a study of beta chain features in type 1 diabetes (dated by TCRdb to the late 2010s). Regarding the research as a whole: Mean age, gender distribution, total cell number and subset yield were not different between patients and healthy donors. A total of about 100,000,000 sorted cells were examined across all samples, and RNA yield correlated strongly with the number of cells per subset. The study compared TCRB repertoires of sorted circulating CD4+ T cell subsets between recently diagnosed type 1 diabetes patients and matched healthy donors. Naive and central memory subsets were obtained from all 30 or so donors, but regulatory and stem cell-like memory subsets were isolated from only 8 patients and roughly 8 healthy donors. Here is what the overall study found, with its caveats: Naive, central memory and regulatory TCRB repertoires appeared to be more similar among patients than among healthy donors. At VDJ recombination sites, patients with type 1 diabetes made fewer insertions and deleted more nucleotides, a pattern implying thymic rearrangement abnormalities. Because cDNA was sequenced instead of genomic DNA, activated cells with high expression could be over-represented, although the groups did not differ in activation or CD3 levels. Because the HLA sub-analyses included only small numbers of individuals, any influence of HLA type on TCRB rearrangement was left unresolved. Shorter templates might be favored by PCR, yet because patient and control samples were amplified and corrected together, any such skew would affect both groups equally. In all four CD4+ subsets, TCRB CDR3 length was moderately but significantly shorter in type 1 diabetes patients.

The junction shows trimming of 4 bases on V and 0 bases on J, and the gene matches do not reach 15 bases of it. Including cysteine and phenylalanine, the CDR3 has 19 amino acids. The read is trimmed to its CDR3 DNA, 57 bases read in frame from base 1. Taken from the germline V gene, the CDR1 and CDR2 loops are LGHNA and YNFKEQ. Each donor gave one peripheral blood draw, roughly 110 mL on average, collected into heparinised tubes. Using a panel that included CD45RO, CCR7, CD25, CD127, CD95 and CD27, naive, central memory, regulatory and stem cell-like memory CD4+ T cells were sorted on a BD FACSAria II. All sorted populations exceeded 95% purity. PBMCs were separated immediately by Lymphoprep density gradient centrifugation and were stained directly, without being cultured. So that batch effects would be minimized, each experiment stained and sorted samples in pairs, pairing one healthy donor with one patient.

The entire isolated RNA was reverse transcribed using the High Capacity cDNA Reverse Transcription Kit, and thus expressed TCRB transcripts were sequenced. Naive, central memory and regulatory T cell samples underwent deep immunoSEQ sequencing, averaging about 3.57 million total reads per sample. Sorted cells were lysed in RLT buffer, and RNA was extracted using DNase-treated RNeasy Micro or Mini kits according to cell number. To prevent cross-contamination, every cell subset was processed on its own, while patient and healthy donor samples were processed together. TCRB sequences were amplified from cDNA with the immunoSEQ multiplex PCR, producing 87-bp fragments spanning the CDR3 region. Amplicons were sequenced on the Illumina HiSeq platform. In the paper's pipeline: Synthetic template baselines were used to correct PCR bias computationally, reads within Hamming distance 2 were collapsed together, and singletons that could not be merged were discarded. Reads were aligned against IMGT so that V, D and J genes, CDR3 length and insertions or deletions at six rearrangement sites could be assigned. Within each subset, clonotype counts were normalized to the number of sorted cells before true diversity and Gini coefficients were calculated with the tcR R package. The overlap coefficient, calculated on TCRB nucleotide sequences, was used to measure repertoire sharing. Out-of-frame TCRB sequences from naive cells were analyzed to stand in for the pre-selection repertoire. Drawn from immuneACCESS, this table holds only the in-frame rearrangements with V and J called that TCRdb kept. Clones are partly lost; checked studies trace under half to an unresolved V gene and leave the rest unexplained. The D gene and trimming were derived from the DNA, and the V and J assignments and clone size from that table. Counted in this sample were roughly 400,000 clones; approximately 16% of them appeared once. The top ten clones comprise approximately 0.02% of the sample.

The rearrangement combines TRBV4-2 with TRBJ2-1, with 7 junctional bases fitting TRBD2. The clonotype originates from a woman between 18 and 29 years old in good health. Sequencing was carried out using naive CD4+ T cells from blood. What the cell subset or site label conveys for this sample: true naive CD4+ T cells. Read as DNA, the sequence is TGTGCCAGCAGCCGATTTGGAGCGGGATCCTACCTCTCCTACAATGAGCAGTTCTTC. Translation gives CASSRFGAGSYLSYNEQFF.